These T cell receptor beta chains were read from a single sample in a study of beta chain features in type 1 diabetes. Here immunoSEQ multiplex PCR was the method, and the copy in TCRdb shows in-frame clones only, minus some. Among roughly 230,000 clones, over 7.5% were seen once, and the ten largest hold about 0.037%. Material for sequencing was naive CD4+ T cells from blood. The source of these receptors is a woman aged 18-30 years in good health. Both conserved end residues are part of each CDR3. The order of the fields is CDR3 length, clone size, J gene, V gene, D gene, CDR3 protein, CDR3 DNA. The D gene is left open where the match is weak. Size tells how often a clone was seen (once, few, many) or the class of an expanded clone, and some rows leave it out.

14,.,TRBJ1-1,TRBV6-5,.,CASSYQGPATEAFF,TGTGCCAGCAGTTACCAGGGTCCTGCCACTGAAGCTTTCTTT
18,.,TRBJ2-6,TRBV7-3,TRBD2,CASSPSGGTASGANVLTF,TGTGCCAGCAGCCCGAGCGGGGGTACTGCCTCTGGGGCCAACGTCCTGACTTTC
15,few,TRBJ2-1,TRBV14,TRBD2,CASSLLAALGVEQFF,TGTGCCAGCAGTTTACTAGCGGCCCTGGGGGTGGAGCAGTTCTTC
14,.,TRBJ1-1,TRBV30,.,CAWSVLGRGTEAFF,TGTGCCTGGAGTGTACTGGGTAGGGGCACTGAAGCTTTCTTT
13,.,TRBJ2-3,TRBV25-1,.,CASGHLSTDTQYF,TGTGCCAGCGGGCACCTTAGCACAGATACGCAGTATTTT
15,few,TRBJ2-3,TRBV10-1,.,CASSESMDSTDTQYF,TGCGCCAGCAGTGAGTCGATGGACAGCACGGATACGCAGTATTTT
17,few,TRBJ2-1,TRBV4-1,.,CASSQENSGVSYNEQFF,TGCGCCAGCAGCCAAGAGAACTCAGGGGTTTCCTACAATGAGCAGTTCTTC
14,.,TRBJ2-5,TRBV27,TRBD1,CASSKGQGQETQYF,TGTGCCAGCAGTAAAGGACAGGGCCAAGAGACCCAGTACTTC
15,.,TRBJ2-5,TRBV5-4,.,CASSGPGLDQETQYF,TGTGCCAGCAGCGGACCGGGACTTGACCAAGAGACCCAGTACTTC
14,once,TRBJ1-2,TRBV27,.,CASKTLDGTYGYTF,TGTGCCAGCAAAACCCTAGACGGTACCTATGGCTACACCTTC
18,.,TRBJ2-3,TRBV5-1,TRBD2,CASSFGTSGRAFADTQYF,TGCGCCAGCAGCTTTGGGACTAGCGGGAGGGCCTTCGCAGATACGCAGTATTTT
13,few,TRBJ1-6,TRBV7-9,TRBD1,CASRPGQGPPLHF,TGTGCCAGCAGACCGGGACAGGGACCACCCCTCCACTTT
15,.,TRBJ2-1,TRBV9,TRBD2,CASSRRTSSNNEQFF,TGTGCCAGCAGCAGACGGACTAGCAGTAACAATGAGCAGTTCTTC
15,once,TRBJ2-5,TRBV7-6,.,CASSLDRQVSETQYF,TGTGCCAGCAGCTTAGATCGACAGGTTTCGGAGACCCAGTACTTC
14,.,TRBJ2-7,TRBV7-9,TRBD2,CASTLAGELSEQYF,TGTGCCAGCACACTAGCGGGAGAACTCAGCGAGCAGTACTTC
13,.,TRBJ1-4,TRBV30,TRBD1,CAWSVQGSLKLFF,TGTGCCTGGAGTGTACAGGGGAGTCTAAAACTGTTTTTT
14,few,TRBJ2-5,TRBV19,TRBD2,CASSPSGGKETQYF,TGTGCCAGTAGTCCCTCCGGGGGGAAGGAGACCCAGTACTTC
14,.,TRBJ2-3,TRBV30,TRBD2,CAWSVAGGTDTQYF,TGTGCCTGGAGTGTAGCGGGGGGCACAGATACGCAGTATTTT
17,.,TRBJ1-1,TRBV27,TRBD1,CASSTRTGFGTSYEAFF,TGTGCCAGCAGTACACGGACAGGGTTCGGGACCTCCTATGAAGCTTTCTTT
15,few,TRBJ2-7,TRBV2,.,CASSEGKTVSYEQYF,TGTGCCAGCAGTGAAGGAAAAACGGTATCCTACGAGCAGTACTTC
17,.,TRBJ1-1,TRBV4-1,.,CASSQVLGVADNTEAFF,TGCGCCAGCAGCCAAGTCTTGGGCGTGGCAGATAACACTGAAGCTTTCTTT
13,.,TRBJ2-7,TRBV29-1,.,CSVVLWQSYEQYF,TGCAGCGTTGTGTTATGGCAGTCCTACGAGCAGTACTTC
16,few,TRBJ2-7,TRBV2,TRBD2,CASSQRSSGGSYEQYF,TGTGCCAGCAGTCAGCGAAGTAGCGGGGGGTCCTACGAGCAGTACTTC
18,.,TRBJ1-5,TRBV15,.,CATSRDRPRSGGNQPQHF,TGTGCCACCAGCAGAGATCGACCCAGGTCCGGTGGCAATCAGCCCCAGCATTTT
18,few,TRBJ1-1,TRBV4-1,TRBD1,CASSLGPGTGAMNTEAFF,TGCGCCAGCAGCCTAGGCCCCGGGACAGGGGCAATGAACACTGAAGCTTTCTTT
13,few,TRBJ2-1,TRBV28,.,CASWTVTYNEQFF,TGTGCCAGCTGGACAGTTACCTACAATGAGCAGTTCTTC
15,few,TRBJ1-3,TRBV5-4,.,CASSFWAGSGNTIYF,TGTGCCAGCAGCTTCTGGGCGGGCTCTGGAAACACCATATATTTT
17,.,TRBJ1-1,TRBV18,.,CASSPSPTLGTTFGAFF,TGTGCCAGCTCACCATCCCCCACCCTTGGGACTACTTTCGGAGCTTTCTTT
12,many,TRBJ2-7,TRBV29-1,.,CSVKAGDREQYF,TGCAGCGTTAAGGCAGGGGACCGCGAGCAGTACTTC